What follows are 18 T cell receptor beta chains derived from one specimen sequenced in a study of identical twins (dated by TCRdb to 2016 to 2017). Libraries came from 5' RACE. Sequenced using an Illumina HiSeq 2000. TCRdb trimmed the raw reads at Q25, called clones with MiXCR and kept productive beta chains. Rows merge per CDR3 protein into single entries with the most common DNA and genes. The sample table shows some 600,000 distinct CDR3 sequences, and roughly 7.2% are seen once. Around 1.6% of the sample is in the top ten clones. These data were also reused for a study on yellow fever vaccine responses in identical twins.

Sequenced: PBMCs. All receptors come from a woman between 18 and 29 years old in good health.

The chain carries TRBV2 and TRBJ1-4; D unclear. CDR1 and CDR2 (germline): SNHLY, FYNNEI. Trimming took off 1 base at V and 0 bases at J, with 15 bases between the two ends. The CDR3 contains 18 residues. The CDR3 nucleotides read TGTGCCAGCAGTGAAGTCGCGCCCAGGAACGCAACTAATGAAAAACTGTTTTTT. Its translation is CASSEVAPRNATNEKLFF. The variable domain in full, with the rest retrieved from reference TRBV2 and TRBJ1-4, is EPEVTQTPSHQVTQMGQEVILRCVPISNHLYFYWYRQILGQKVEFLVSFYNNEISEKSEIFDDQFSVERPDGSNFTLKIRSTKLEDSAMYFCASSEVAPRNATNEKLFFGSGTQLSVL.

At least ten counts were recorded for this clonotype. Here the CDR3 DNA reads TGTGCCATCAGTGCGGGCAGCAATCAGCCCCAGCATTTT. Translating gives CAISAGSNQPQHF. The chain is built from TRBV10-3 and TRBJ1-5, with D hard to call. V lost 4 bases and J lost 1, with 5 bases in between. CDR1 is ENHRY, CDR2 SYGVKD, per germline. The CDR3 has 13 residues.

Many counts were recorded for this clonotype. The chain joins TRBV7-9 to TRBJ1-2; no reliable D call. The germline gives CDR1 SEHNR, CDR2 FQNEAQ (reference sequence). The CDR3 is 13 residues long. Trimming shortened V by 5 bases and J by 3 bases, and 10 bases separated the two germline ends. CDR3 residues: CASSRWSDYGYTF. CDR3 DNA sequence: TGTGCCAGCAGCCGCTGGTCTGACTATGGCTACACCTTC.

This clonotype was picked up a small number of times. CDR3 in amino acids: CASSFYRDGETQYF. The CDR3 DNA reads as TGTGCCAGCAGTTTCTACAGGGATGGAGAGACCCAGTACTTC. The chain recombines TRBV12-3 or TRBV12-4 with TRBJ2-5; tentative D call: TRBD1 (6 bases). The ends were cut back, 3 bases at V and 4 bases at J, with 12 bases in the middle. CDR3 length equals 14 residues.

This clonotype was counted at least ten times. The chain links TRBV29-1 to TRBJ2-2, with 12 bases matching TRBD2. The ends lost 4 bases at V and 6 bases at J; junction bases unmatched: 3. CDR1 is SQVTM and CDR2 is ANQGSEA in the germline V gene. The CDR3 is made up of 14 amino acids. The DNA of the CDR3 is TGCAGCGTTGGCACTAGCGGGAGGTCCGGGGAGCTGTTTTTT. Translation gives CSVGTSGRSGELFF.

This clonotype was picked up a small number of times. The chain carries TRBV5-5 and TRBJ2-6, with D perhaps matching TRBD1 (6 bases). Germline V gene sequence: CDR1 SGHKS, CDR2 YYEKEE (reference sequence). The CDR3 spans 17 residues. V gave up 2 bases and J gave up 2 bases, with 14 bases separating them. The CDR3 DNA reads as TGTGCCAGCAGCTTACCGACAGGAGCCCCTGGGGCCAACGTCCTGACTTTC. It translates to CASSLPTGAPGANVLTF. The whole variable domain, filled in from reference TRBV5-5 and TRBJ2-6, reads DAGVTQSPTHLIKTRGQQVTLRCSPISGHKSVSWYQQVLGQGPQFIFQYYEKEERGRGNFPDRFSARQFPNYSSELNVNALLLGDSALYLCASSLPTGAPGANVLTFGAGSRLTVL.

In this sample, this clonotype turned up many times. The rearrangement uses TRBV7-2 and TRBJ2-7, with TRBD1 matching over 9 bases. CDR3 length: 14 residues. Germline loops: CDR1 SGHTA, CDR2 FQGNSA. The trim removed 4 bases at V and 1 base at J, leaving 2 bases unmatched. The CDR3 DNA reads TGTGCCAGCAGCTCGGACAGGGGATCCTACGAGCAGTACTTC. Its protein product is CASSSDRGSYEQYF.

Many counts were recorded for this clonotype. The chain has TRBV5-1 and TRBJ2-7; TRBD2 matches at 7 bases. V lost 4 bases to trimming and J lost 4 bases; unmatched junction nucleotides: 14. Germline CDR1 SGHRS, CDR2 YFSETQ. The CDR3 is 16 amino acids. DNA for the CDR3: TGCGCCAGCAGCCGACACACCGGGACTACCTTTTACGAGCAGTACTTC. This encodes CASSRHTGTTFYEQYF.

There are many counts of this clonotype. The CDR3 DNA is TGTGCCAGCAGTGAATCAAGGACAACCTTGGGCACTGAAGCTTTCTTT. Protein product: CASSESRTTLGTEAFF. The gene calls are TRBV25-1 and TRBJ1-1; tentatively, D is TRBD1 (5 bases). The CDR3 runs to 16 residues. V dropped 1 base and J dropped 4 bases, with 16 bases sitting between them. CDR1 is MGHDK, CDR2 SYGVNS, per germline.

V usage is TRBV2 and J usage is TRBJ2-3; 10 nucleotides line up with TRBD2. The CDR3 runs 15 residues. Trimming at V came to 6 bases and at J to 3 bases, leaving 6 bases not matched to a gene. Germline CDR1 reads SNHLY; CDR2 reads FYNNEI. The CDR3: CASSASTSGTDTQYF. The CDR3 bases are TGTGCCAGCAGCGCCTCGACTAGCGGGACAGATACGCAGTATTTT.

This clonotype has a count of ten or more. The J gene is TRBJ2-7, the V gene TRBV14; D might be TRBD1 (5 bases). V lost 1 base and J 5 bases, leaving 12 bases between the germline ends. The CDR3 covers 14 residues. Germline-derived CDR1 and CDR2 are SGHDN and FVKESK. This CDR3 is CASSQGGAMNEQYF. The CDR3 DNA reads TGTGCCAGCAGCCAAGGGGGCGCGATGAACGAGCAGTACTTC.

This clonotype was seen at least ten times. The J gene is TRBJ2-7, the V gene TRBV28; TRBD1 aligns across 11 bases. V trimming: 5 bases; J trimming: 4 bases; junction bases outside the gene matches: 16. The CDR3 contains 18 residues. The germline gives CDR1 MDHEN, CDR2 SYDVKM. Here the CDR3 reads CASSPETNRDRGTYEQYV. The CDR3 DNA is TGTGCCAGCAGTCCTGAAACTAACCGGGACAGGGGGACTTACGAGCAGTACGTC.

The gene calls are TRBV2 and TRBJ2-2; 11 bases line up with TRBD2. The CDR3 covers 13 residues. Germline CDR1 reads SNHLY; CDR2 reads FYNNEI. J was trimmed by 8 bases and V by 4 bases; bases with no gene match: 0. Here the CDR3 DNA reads TGTGCCAGCAGTGGGACTAGCGGGGGGGAGCTGTTTTTT. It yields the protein CASSGTSGGELFF.

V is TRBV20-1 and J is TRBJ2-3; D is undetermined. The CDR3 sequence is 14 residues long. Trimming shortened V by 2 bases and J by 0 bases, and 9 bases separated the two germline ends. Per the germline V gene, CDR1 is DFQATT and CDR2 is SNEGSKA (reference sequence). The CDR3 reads CSARRHPSTDTQYF. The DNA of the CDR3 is TGCAGTGCTAGAAGACATCCTAGCACAGATACGCAGTATTTT.

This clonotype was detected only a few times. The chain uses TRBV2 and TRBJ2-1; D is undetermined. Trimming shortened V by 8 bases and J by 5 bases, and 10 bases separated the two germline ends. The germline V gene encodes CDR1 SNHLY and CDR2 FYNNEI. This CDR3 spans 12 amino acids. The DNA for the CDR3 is TGTGCCAGCTTTACTGAAAACAATGAGCAGTTCTTC. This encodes CASFTENNEQFF.

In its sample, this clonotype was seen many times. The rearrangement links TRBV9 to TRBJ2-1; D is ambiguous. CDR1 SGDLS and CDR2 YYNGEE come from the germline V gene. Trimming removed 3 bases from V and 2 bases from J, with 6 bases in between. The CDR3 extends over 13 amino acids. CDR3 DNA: TGTGCCAGCAGCGCGACCGCCTACAATGAGCAGTTCTTC. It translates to CASSATAYNEQFF.

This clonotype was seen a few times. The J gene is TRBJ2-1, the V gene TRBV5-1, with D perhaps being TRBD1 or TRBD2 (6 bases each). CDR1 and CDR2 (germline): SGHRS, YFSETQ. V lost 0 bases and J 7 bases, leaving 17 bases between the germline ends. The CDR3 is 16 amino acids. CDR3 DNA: TGCGCCAGCAGCTTGGGAGGGGGGCCCCAACTTAATGAGCAGTTCTTC. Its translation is CASSLGGGPQLNEQFF.

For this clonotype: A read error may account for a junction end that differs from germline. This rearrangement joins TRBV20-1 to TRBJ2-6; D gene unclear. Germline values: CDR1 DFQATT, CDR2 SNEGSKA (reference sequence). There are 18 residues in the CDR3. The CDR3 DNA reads TGCTGTGCTAGAGATGCTAAGGAATACGTCTCTGGGGCCAACGTCCTGACTTTC. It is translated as CCARDAKEYVSGANVLTF.